The 22 T cell receptor delta chains reported below all come from one sample, sequenced in a study of gamma-delta T cells after stem cell transplantation. TCRdb reanalysed the RT-PCR reads with CATT. This sample has approximately 3,600 delta-chain clones, with about 12% found just once. Sample: gamma-delta T cells. The receptors shown here come from a human donor. It is not recorded whose cells these are; they may come from a transplant donor.

V and J are TRDV3 and TRDJ1, with 8 bases that match TRDD3. Here the J gene was assigned by germline matching of the DNA, as TCRdb has none. The CDR3 is made up of 22 amino acids. Germline trimming cut 3 bases from V and 7 bases from J; bases unmatched to any gene: 37. Germline CDR1 and CDR2: TVYSNPD and GDNSRS (reference sequence). Here the CDR3 reads CAFSIEGRGASSWGTSAGKLIF. The CDR3 nucleotides are TGTGCCTTCAGTATCGAAGGGAGGGGGGCGTCGAGCTGGGGGACCTCGGCGGGTAAACTCATCTTT.

This clone appeared a few times. This rearrangement joins TRAV29/DV5 to TRDJ1; 10 bases fit TRDD3. V dropped 0 bases and J dropped 0; count of bases not matched to a gene: 32. The CDR3 sequence is 25 residues long. Germline lookup yields CDR1 NSMFDY and CDR2 ISSIKDK. The CDR3 sequence: CAASGPKPYVARGLGDRPYTDKLIF. For the CDR3, the DNA is TGTGCAGCAAGCGGACCAAAGCCCTACGTCGCGCGGGGACTGGGGGATCGCCCGTACACCGATAAACTCATCTTT.

This clone was counted a few times. Just one base apart from a much larger clone, this may be a read error. This same CDR3 is encoded by further DNA sequences in the sample. The J gene is TRDJ2, the V gene TRDV2, with 11 bases fitting TRDD3. From germline, CDR1 is GEAIGNYY and CDR2 EKD. Trimming removed 4 bases from V and 3 bases from J; junction bases left unmatched: 9. This CDR3 has 17 amino acids. The CDR3 sequence is CACDILGDIGMTAQLFF. The CDR3 region has the DNA TGTGCCTGTGATATACTGGGGGATATCGGGATGACAGCACAACTCTTCTTT.

This chain connects TRDV1 to TRDJ1; the D is unclear. The germline gives CDR1 TSWWSYY, CDR2 QGS. The CDR3 runs to 19 residues. V lost 0 bases, J lost 4 bases, and 24 bases lay in between. The CDR3 is CALGELGRERCWSGDKLIF. CDR3 DNA sequence: TGTGCTCTTGGGGAACTAGGTCGAGAACGCTGCTGGTCTGGCGATAAACTCATCTTT.

For this clone: A much bigger clone sits one base away, suggesting this may be a read error. This rearrangement joins TRDV2 to TRDJ3; 10 bases agree with TRDD3. TCRdb carries no J gene annotation; the J gene was assigned here by matching the DNA with germline. Germline CDR1 GEAIGNYY, CDR2 EKD. The CDR3 is made up of 18 amino acids. J lost 0 bases, V lost 3 bases, and 4 bases had no gene match. The CDR3 here is CACDEGDTSSWDTRQMFF. CDR3 DNA sequence: TGTGCCTGTGACGAGGGGGATACGAGCTCCTGGGACACCCGACAGATGTTTTTC.

In this sample, this clone turned up a few times. DNA for the CDR3: TGTGCTCTTGGGGAACAAGGCCTTCCCACTCCTACTGGGGGATTCACCGATAAACTCATCTTT. It is translated as CALGEQGLPTPTGGFTDKLIF. This chain joins TRDV1 and TRDJ1; 10 bases are a match to TRDD3. With V trimmed by 1 base and J by 1 base, 18 bases remained unmatched. Germline V gene data show CDR1 as TSWWSYY and CDR2 as QGS. The CDR3 sequence is 21 residues long.

This clone was counted only a few times. The rearrangement uses TRDV1 and TRDJ2; TRDD3 agrees at 7 bases. Per germline, CDR1 TSWWSYY and CDR2 QGS. CDR3 length: 22 residues. V gave up 0 bases and J gave up 5 bases; unmatched junction bases: 24. In nucleotides, the CDR3 is TGTGCTCTTGGGGAACTTAGCACCTACGGGTCGTGGCCTGGGGGTTCCACAGCACAACTCTTCTTT. Protein: CALGELSTYGSWPGGSTAQLFF.

This clone was counted between two and nine times. Being one base from a much bigger clone, this may be a read error. The V and J genes are TRDV2 and TRDJ2; 8 bases map to TRDD3. From germline, CDR1 is GEAIGNYY and CDR2 EKD. CDR3 length equals 13 residues. The junction had 6 bases not matched to a gene; V was cut back by 5 bases and J by 8 bases. The chain's CDR3 is CACGTGYAAQLFF. The CDR3 DNA follows: TGTGCCTGTGGCACGGGATACGCGGCACAACTCTTCTTT.

The V call is TRDV2, the J call TRDJ1; D could derive from TRDD2 or TRDD3 (9 bases each). Trimming shortened V by 9 bases and J by 2 bases, and 33 bases separated the two germline ends. Germline lookup yields CDR1 GEAIGNYY and CDR2 EKD. The CDR3 runs to 19 residues. The CDR3 DNA reads TGTGCCCTCGGTCCTTCCTACGGCTGGGGATACGAGGGAACCGATAAACTCATCTTT. Its protein product is CALGPSYGWGYEGTDKLIF.

This clone showed up just a few times. At the DNA level, this CDR3 is encoded by other sequences in the same sample as well. The chain has TRDV3 and TRDJ1; D unresolved. Deletions cut 1 base from V and 0 bases from J, with 24 bases between. CDR1 and CDR2 (germline): TVYSNPD, GDNSRS (reference sequence). The CDR3 consists of 18 residues. CDR3 bases: TGTGCCTTTACGGGTCCCCTCGTACCCCACCTTTACACCGATAAACTCATCTTT. Its translation is CAFTGPLVPHLYTDKLIF.

V is TRDV3 and J is TRDJ1; 9 bases fit TRDD3. The J gene, left out of TCRdb, was set here by checking the DNA against germline. The V gene's germline CDR1 is TVYSNPD and CDR2 GDNSRS (reference sequence). V lost 4 bases to trimming and J lost 3 bases; unmatched junction nucleotides: 27. This CDR3 contains 20 residues. The CDR3 loop is CASRGGSLRGGYLNADKLIF. CDR3 in DNA: TGTGCCTCCCGGGGCGGGTCCTTGCGTGGGGGATATCTTAATGCCGATAAACTCATCTTT.

The CDR3 spells CAASVSHLTGGYKGAWGTDKLIF. CDR3 nucleotides: TGTGCAGCAAGCGTTTCCCATCTTACTGGGGGATACAAGGGAGCATGGGGCACCGATAAACTCATCTTT. V is TRAV29/DV5 and J is TRDJ1; 12 bases match TRDD3. The J gene, absent from TCRdb, was called here by matching the DNA to germline. The CDR3 sequence is 23 residues long. Germline loops: CDR1 NSMFDY, CDR2 ISSIKDK. V lost 0 bases, J lost 1 base, and 25 bases stayed unmatched. Full variable domain (rest looked up from reference TRAV29/DV5 and TRDJ1): DQQVKQNSPSLSVQEGRISILNCDYTNSMFDYFLWYKKYPAEGPTFLISISSIKDKNEDGRFTVFLNKSAKHLSLHIVPSQPGDSAVYFCAASVSHLTGGYKGAWGTDKLIFGKGTRVTVEP.

This clone ranks as medium-sized. The chain combines TRDV1 with TRDJ1; D possibly corresponds to TRDD3 (6 bases). Deletions cut 3 bases from V and 0 bases from J, with 20 bases between. CDR1 and CDR2 from the germline V gene are TSWWSYY and QGS. The CDR3 sequence is 18 residues long. The CDR3 nucleotides are TGTGCTCTTGGGGACCTAAGGACTGGGTGCCCCTACACCGATAAACTCATCTTT. Protein: CALGDLRTGCPYTDKLIF.

The chain links TRDV1 to TRDJ1; D possibly corresponds to TRDD3 (10 bases). Trimming cost V 1 base and J 4 bases, with 28 bases left between them. This CDR3 has 20 residues. The germline gives CDR1 TSWWSYY, CDR2 QGS. The CDR3 loop is CALGEPLPTGWGIGYDKLIF. CDR3 nucleotides: TGTGCTCTTGGGGAACCCCTTCCTACGGGCTGGGGGATAGGGTACGATAAACTCATCTTT.

With regard to this clone: The identical CDR3 is also encoded by other nucleotide sequences in the sample. The V call is TRDV2, the J call TRDJ1, with TRDD3 as a possible D gene (6 bases). This CDR3 is built from 17 residues. V lost 5 bases and J 0 bases, leaving 21 bases between the germline ends. Germline V gives CDR1 GEAIGNYY, CDR2 EKD. CDR3 bases: TGTGCCTGTGGCTGGCGCTGGGGAATATGGTACACCGATAAACTCATCTTT. It codes for CACGWRWGIWYTDKLIF.

The genes are TRAV29/DV5 and TRDJ1, with TRDD3 matching over 9 bases. Looked up from germline, CDR1 is NSMFDY and CDR2 is ISSIKDK. This CDR3 is 16 amino acids long. With V trimmed by 1 base and J by 4 bases, 11 bases remained unmatched. CDR3 sequence (DNA): TGTGCAGCAAGCTCCTTCCATCTGGGGGATTACGATAAACTCATCTTT. It is translated as CAASSFHLGDYDKLIF.

By share of the sample, this clone is large. The J gene is TRDJ2, the V gene TRDV1, with TRDD3 as a possible D gene (5 bases). Germline V gene sequence: CDR1 TSWWSYY, CDR2 QGS. The V and J ends lost 1 base and 14 bases respectively, with 29 bases between them. The CDR3 is 18 amino acids. CDR3 in amino acids: CALGERASFFRGPPRLFF. CDR3 sequence (DNA): TGTGCTCTTGGGGAACGCGCGTCGTTTTTCAGGGGGCCCCCAAGGCTCTTCTTT.

In this sample, this clone turned up a few times. The sample holds other DNA sequences that translate to the same CDR3. The chain links TRDV1 to TRDJ1; maybe TRDD2 (9 bases). Germline loops: CDR1 TSWWSYY, CDR2 QGS. CDR3 length: 22 residues. V was cut by 4 bases and J by 2 bases, with 35 bases left in between. The CDR3 bases are TGTGCTCTTGGGGGCCCCTTCGATCCTCACTCCTTCCTACTGGGGGCTACCGATAAACTCATCTTT. Protein product: CALGGPFDPHSFLLGATDKLIF.

Comment on this clone: This specimen includes other DNA sequences encoding the same CDR3. The chain carries TRDV1 and TRDJ1; 7 nucleotides agree with TRDD3. The CDR3 sequence is 22 residues long. The trim removed 1 base at V and 0 bases at J, leaving 23 bases unmatched. CDR1 and CDR2 from the germline V gene are TSWWSYY and QGS. CDR3 sequence: CALGEPGGDPLGARPYTDKLIF. In DNA form, the CDR3 reads TGTGCTCTTGGGGAACCCGGCGGCGATCCCCTGGGGGCTCGACCGTACACCGATAAACTCATCTTT.

The chain has TRDV1 and TRDJ2; perhaps D is TRDD2 or TRDD3 (7 bases each). Trimming shortened V by 3 bases and J by 0 bases, and 38 bases separated the two germline ends. The germline gives CDR1 TSWWSYY, CDR2 QGS. CDR3 size: 25 residues. The CDR3 loop reads CALGDSVPRSLPAYWGSSLTAQLFF. Here the CDR3 DNA reads TGTGCTCTTGGGGATAGCGTCCCCCGTAGCCTTCCTGCGTACTGGGGATCTTCTTTGACAGCACAACTCTTCTTT.

V usage is TRDV1 and J usage is TRDJ2, with 7 positions matching TRDD3. TCRdb carries no J gene annotation; the J gene was assigned here by matching the DNA with germline. The trim removed 0 bases at V and 4 bases at J, leaving 17 bases unmatched. Germline V gene data show CDR1 as TSWWSYY and CDR2 as QGS. The CDR3 runs to 20 residues. CDR3 loop: CALGELGIRWVNPSTAQLFF. DNA of the CDR3: TGTGCTCTTGGGGAACTGGGGATAAGGTGGGTGAACCCCTCGACAGCACAACTCTTCTTT.

This clone has only a few counts. V gene TRDV1 combines with J gene TRDJ2; 9 bases are a match to TRDD3. Germline-derived CDR1 and CDR2 are TSWWSYY and QGS. Germline trimming cut 0 bases from V and 4 bases from J; bases unmatched to any gene: 30. The CDR3 consists of 25 residues. CDR3 sequence (DNA): TGTGCTCTTGGGGAACTAAGGCCAATACTGGGGGACACGACTAGCAAGGTGGGTTGGACAGCACAACTCTTCTTT. It is translated as CALGELRPILGDTTSKVGWTAQLFF.